These T cell receptor beta chains were read from a single sample in a study of T cells in pancreatic ductal adenocarcinoma. Sequencing used immunoSEQ multiplex PCR; TCRdb keeps in-frame clones, though not all of them. The repertoire includes more than 25,000 clones, roughly nine tenths of them detected once, and roughly 2.2% sits in the top ten. Sequencing used PBMCs. Receptors originate from a human donor with pancreatic ductal adenocarcinoma. Both conserved end residues are part of each CDR3. The D gene is left open where the match is weak.

length,J,V,D,CDR3
15,TRBJ1-2,TRBV19,TRBD1,CASSSLTGTAYGYTF
14,TRBJ1-1,TRBV7-9,-,CASSSTGRGTEAFF
16,TRBJ2-6,TRBV5-5,-,CASSLRRAAGANVLTF
18,TRBJ1-1,TRBV18,-,CASSHQLAAGRGDTEAFF
14,TRBJ2-3,TRBV6-5,TRBD2,CASSASSGTDTQYF
16,TRBJ1-1,TRBV7-2,-,CASSLEFGRMNTEAFF
15,TRBJ2-1,TRBV7-2,-,CASSLQGTEYNEQFF
14,TRBJ2-7,TRBV27,-,CASSFRASIYEQYF
14,TRBJ1-1,TRBV11-3,-,CASSLGTGNTEAFF
16,TRBJ2-1,TRBV7-3,-,CASSPSGVGSYNEQFF
15,TRBJ2-7,TRBV10-3,-,CAISGGQPLSYEQYF
14,TRBJ2-7,TRBV9,TRBD1,CASSPTGVEGEQYF
15,TRBJ2-4,TRBV21-1,-,CASSTGGRDKNIQYF
19,TRBJ1-3,TRBV5-4,-,CASSGQKEGSISTGNTIYF
16,TRBJ2-7,TRBV11-3,TRBD1,CASSLWDRGNPHEQYF
14,TRBJ2-1,TRBV27,TRBD2,CASRIAGARNEQFF
15,TRBJ2-6,TRBV5-1,TRBD1,CASSLRGPGANVLTF
17,TRBJ2-1,TRBV5-6,-,CASSWDPGQFLYNEQFF
16,TRBJ2-1,TRBV11-3,-,CASSFQSAGGYNEQFF
16,TRBJ2-7,TRBV2,TRBD2,CASKMTSGSVSYEQYF
15,TRBJ1-3,TRBV5-1,-,CASSLNDLWRNTIYF
12,TRBJ1-5,TRBV28,-,CASSLLNQPQHF
12,TRBJ1-2,TRBV15,-,CATSRDGRGYTF
16,TRBJ2-4,TRBV27,-,CASSLDPGLAKNIQYF
11,TRBJ2-7,TRBV5-1,-,CASSSGVEQYF
11,TRBJ2-5,TRBV19,-,CASSIFGTQYF
14,TRBJ1-2,TRBV6-1,-,CASSPAPTNYGYTF
13,TRBJ1-2,TRBV4-3,-,CASSQNRDYGYTF
17,TRBJ1-6,TRBV27,-,CASRVQETEVYNSPLHF
16,TRBJ1-1,TRBV5-1,-,CASSLDLDRSYTEAFF
13,TRBJ2-7,TRBV28,-,CASSRPGGYEQYF
17,TRBJ2-2,TRBV16,TRBD1,CASSLRTGGGRNGELFF
13,TRBJ1-2,TRBV21-1,-,CASSSRQTYGYTF
15,TRBJ1-1,TRBV19,TRBD1,CASRQGALLNTEAFF
18,TRBJ1-3,TRBV4-1,-,CASSQGRVAGKARNTIYF
16,TRBJ1-4,TRBV15,-,CATSRDRTGANEKLFF
17,TRBJ2-1,TRBV12-5,-,CASGSPQGISFYNEQFF
15,TRBJ2-3,TRBV9,-,CASSALGHPTDTQYF
17,TRBJ1-1,TRBV18,TRBD1,CASSPILDRGGSTEAFF
13,TRBJ1-1,TRBV27,-,CASSLWLNTEAFF
16,TRBJ1-1,TRBV11-3,-,CASSSDGGIPNTEAFF
16,TRBJ2-6,TRBV6-5,-,CASSYPGTTGANVLTF
13,TRBJ1-2,TRBV5-1,-,CASSWGSGDGYTF
14,TRBJ2-7,TRBV5-5,TRBD2,CASSPGLGSYEQYF
15,TRBJ2-1,TRBV10-1,-,CASSHRVWCYNEQFF
13,TRBJ1-2,TRBV21-1,-,CASSKVVYYGYTF
16,TRBJ1-2,TRBV7-2,-,CASSLALRERNYGYTF
11,TRBJ1-1,TRBV11-2,-,CASSLGTEAFF
15,TRBJ2-1,TRBV27,TRBD2,CASSSIAGGPDEQFF
12,TRBJ1-2,TRBV6-1,-,CASMGVDYGYTF
15,TRBJ2-7,TRBV7-9,TRBD2,CASTTLAGEDYEQYF
17,TRBJ2-2,TRBV6-1,-,CASSEGIAVGDTGELFF
14,TRBJ1-2,TRBV5-5,TRBD1,CASSLDRLDAGYTF